This TCR beta chain was identified during a study of cytomegalovirus exposure and HLA in healthy donors (dated by TCRdb to between 2016 and 2019). Looking at the study overall: An earlier analysis of some 600 of the donors reported roughly 300 Gb of sequence data and approximately 120 million unique TCR beta sequences obtained from about 200 million T cells. In a later analysis, previously published TCR beta repertoires from about 670 donors were re-analyzed and high-resolution HLA genotyping was added so that TCR occurrence patterns could be studied. Donor age, sex, ethnicity and CMV serostatus were collected together with the repertoire data. An earlier analysis of 587 of the donors used high-throughput TCR beta sequencing to judge whether each TCR beta V gene segment behaved as functional or pseudogenic. Typing coverage varied by locus: roughly 620-640 donors for A, B, C, DRB1 and DQB1; 500 to 550 for DQA1; around 570 for DPA1; under 490 for DPB1. To predict cytomegalovirus infection status, the study combined high-throughput TCR immunosequencing, statistical association of individual TCRs with disease status, and machine learning. HLA typing included class I and class II loci at four-digit resolution. Of the approximately 400 genotyped donors, more than 75% were placed in the genetic ancestry cluster associated with self-reported Caucasian donors. The study used immunosequencing to profile the T cell repertoires of hundreds of subjects and linked those repertoires to cytomegalovirus serostatus. The study was designed to test whether signatures of past pathogen exposure could be identified by cataloging public T cell receptors. Rather than drawing on any new phenotypic data, the later analysis identified candidate immune exposures from TCR beta sequences and the way those sequences occurred across donors. About five DR-DQ haplotypes were handled as single units for association and clustering, since linkage in the cohort was strong. All discovery cohort repertoires had been generated using a single sequencing platform. An early release that covered roughly 600 HLA-typed donors contained around 330 gigabases of sequencing data and tens of millions of unique TCR sequences. In addition to the first cohort of around 670 subjects, a separate validation cohort of around 110 different subjects was used. A later genetic analysis took genome-wide SNP genotypes for about 65% of the 666 donors and used that subset as a discovery cohort. Among several hundred genotyped donors of the cohort, an average of around 250,000 unique TCR beta nucleotide sequences was sequenced per donor, of which 15% to 20% were non-productive.

To note about this clone: What this receptor recognizes is not known. The record has no base qualities; no much larger clone is one base away.

The germline V gene gives CDR1 as LGHNA and CDR2 as YNFKEQ. The CDR3 starts with the cysteine, ends with the phenylalanine, and has 14 residues. CDR3 DNA only is kept here, 42 bases in frame from base 1. Deletion took 5 bases off V and 4 bases off J, with a span of 12 bases between the germline ends. The cohort was made up of approximately 700 healthy bone marrow donors. At the time of sampling, every cohort member was nominally healthy, though immune exposures that went unrecorded were likely present. The donor tested CMV seropositive and was one of the 289 seropositive cohort members. A peripheral blood sample was collected from each donor, and TCR beta sequencing was performed on peripheral blood mononuclear cells. The Qiagen DNeasy Blood Extraction Kit was used to extract genomic DNA from the blood cell samples. Library method: the immunoSEQ multiplex PCR assay. The multiplex PCR relied on a mix of 60 forward primers for TCR Vbeta segments and 13 reverse primers for TCR Jbeta segments. The CDR3 region of rearranged TCR beta genes was amplified from genomic DNA with a multiplex PCR assay. The Illumina HiSeq System was used to sequence the amplified TCR beta libraries as 87-base-pair reads. Per the source publication's procedure: A later analysis tallied 80 million to 95 million unique TCR beta chains across the 666 repertoires, and some 12 million of those chains were shared by two or more donors. A nearest-neighbor algorithm error-corrected the raw reads and collapsed the reads into unique sequences, merging closely related sequences to remove PCR and sequencing errors. V, D and J gene segments were assigned by aligning CDR3 sequences to IMGT reference sequences. Each retained sequence needed at least a six-nucleotide match to both a V gene segment and a J gene segment. Rearrangements were called productive when the CDR3 lacked stop codons and stayed in frame with V and J; all others were non-productive. Following IMGT convention, CDR3 was defined as the stretch from the second conserved V-encoded cysteine to the conserved J-encoded phenylalanine. The earlier analysis of about 560 of the donors excluded any sequence lacking an unambiguous match to a single V gene segment. In an earlier analysis of several hundred of the donors, V segments were called functional above 56.7% productive rearrangements and were called segregating when the between-donor standard deviation exceeded 5%. A statistical classification framework was developed to diagnose cytomegalovirus status using the catalog of TCR beta chain sequences. In a later analysis, TCR nucleotide sequences were compared against IMGT/GENE-DB human TR gene sequences so that V and J genes could be assigned. The TCRdist pipeline was used in a later analysis to assign CDR3 sequences and most-parsimonious VDJ recombination scenarios. In a later analysis, every TCR beta chain was defined by the combination of its CDR3 amino acid sequence and its V-gene family, and reads without a unique V-gene family were dropped. To address suspected cross-contamination and a sequencing artifact, a later analysis removed over 500 highly shared, low-generation-probability nucleotide sequences. For each public chain, a later analysis derived a clonal expansion index from normalized ranks of inferred template counts within each repertoire. A later analysis computed generation probabilities with a VDJ recombination model fitted to out-of-frame rearrangements, and checked the results against IGoR. In a later analysis, TCR-TCR, TCR-HLA and TCR-CMV co-occurrence was scored with hypergeometric tests, and a repertoire-size bias correction was applied to TCR pairs. A later analysis estimated false discovery rates by permuting HLA or CMV assignments 20 times. In a later analysis, co-occurring TCRs were grouped using DBSCAN, with TCRdist sequence similarity added in when clustering inside HLA-allele-positive subsets. Repertoires with fewer than 30,000 or more than 120,000 public chains were left out of co-occurrence clustering, as were a few repertoires with anomalous nucleotide sharing. This immuneACCESS table, as held by TCRdb, lists in-frame sequences with V and J called but not all clones. Of the missing ones, under half trace to an unresolved V gene in checked studies; the others have no known cause. V and J calls and clone size are as listed in that table; D and trimming were resolved from the DNA. The sample contains 130,000 or so clones, 65% to 90% of them found a single time. Together, the top ten hold almost 3% of the sample.

General findings and caveats noted by the study authors: A cluster of highly shared sequence variants was judged likely to represent a technical artifact of the sequencing pipeline. According to a later genetic analysis, donors in an Asian-associated ancestry cluster had fewer N-insertions in productive TCRs than the roughly 700-donor mean. A further reported finding was that TCR beta sequences accurately predicted the HLA-A and HLA-B alleles for most subjects in the first cohort. A later analysis reported that several top co-occurrence clusters appeared linked to parvovirus B19, influenza, CMV and Epstein-Barr virus. Most TCR sequences were seen in very few donors, while some public TCRs were found in many individuals. An earlier analysis of approximately 500 of the donors showed that most TCR beta V segments appeared in productive rearrangements either about 90% or about 30% of the time, which broadly matched IMGT annotations. A later analysis found that most CMV-associated TCR beta chains appeared HLA-restricted, with HLA associations seemingly driven largely by CMV exposure. It was suggested by the authors that the approach could potentially be generalized to other disease states and immunological phenotypes. V-gene and J-gene trimming of TCR beta chains was associated with a missense DCLRE1C variant in a later genetic analysis, and the association was replicated in an independent cohort. Roughly uniform sequencing depth across donors was assumed in presence/absence analyses, although this assumption may not hold. Because HLA typing was unavailable for some donors at each locus, only the typed subset was used in association tests. In vitro tests confirmed that three of the cytomegalovirus-associated TCR beta chains recognize cytomegalovirus antigens. A later analysis found that TCR association rates varied across HLA loci, with DRB1 alleles showing the most associated TCRs and HLA-C alleles the fewest. The classifier was reported to diagnose cytomegalovirus status with high specificity and sensitivity in both the original and validation cohorts. For the cohort, immune exposure information was limited to CMV serostatus. Because the 87-base-pair reads could not distinguish some IMGT-functional V segments, including TRBV6-2 and TRBV6-3, those segments were excluded. Roughly 17 rarely observed V segments, including chromosome 9 orphons, were excluded from the earlier analysis of about 500 of the donors because counts were too low. Specific HLA alleles were associated with around 18,000 TCR beta sequences at a false discovery rate of 0.05 in a later analysis. Strong co-occurrence of HLA alleles, especially DR and DQ, made assigning TCR associations to individual alleles difficult. Only TCR beta chains were sequenced in this cohort, and the absence of alpha or paired-chain data limited detectable features. Correlated functional status among segregating V segments might be attributable to linkage disequilibrium, but an unknown experimental factor could not be ruled out. Compared with equally common non-associated chains, HLA-associated TCR beta chains in a later analysis were more clonally expanded and had lower generation probabilities. The study gave a list of 150 to 200 TCR beta chains associated with cytomegalovirus.

The specimen sequenced was PBMCs. The rearrangement combines TRBV4-2 with TRBJ2-1, and TRBD1 may be the D gene, going by 5 matching bases. This clonotype was obtained from a woman under 30 in good health and CMV-seropositive. CDR3 loop: CASSFQTAYNEQFF. The DNA sequence is given as TGTGCCAGCAGCTTTCAGACAGCTTACAATGAGCAGTTCTTC.